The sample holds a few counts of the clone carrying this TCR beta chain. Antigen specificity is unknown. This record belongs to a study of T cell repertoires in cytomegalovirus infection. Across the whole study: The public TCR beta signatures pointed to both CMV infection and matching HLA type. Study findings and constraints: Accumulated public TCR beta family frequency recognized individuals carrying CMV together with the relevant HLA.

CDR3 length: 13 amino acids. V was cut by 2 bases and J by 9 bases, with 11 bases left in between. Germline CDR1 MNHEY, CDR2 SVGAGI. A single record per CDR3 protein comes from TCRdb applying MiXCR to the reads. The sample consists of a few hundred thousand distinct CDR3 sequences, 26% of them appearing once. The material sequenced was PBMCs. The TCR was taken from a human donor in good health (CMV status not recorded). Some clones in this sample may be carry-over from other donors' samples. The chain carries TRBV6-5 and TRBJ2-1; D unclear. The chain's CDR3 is CASSYQWALEQFF. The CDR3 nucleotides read TGTGCCAGCAGTTACCAATGGGCCCTTGAGCAGTTCTTC.